This entry lists 7 T cell receptor beta chains sequenced from one sample in a study of CD8 T cells in ankylosing spondylitis. TCRdb recomputed calls from the 5' RACE reads with MiXCR, one row per CDR3 protein. The sample has around 280,000 distinct CDR3 sequences; around 18% are singletons. What was sequenced was blood, either unsorted or a sorted T cell fraction (not recorded which). These receptors came from a male donor with ankylosing spondylitis or in good health (not recorded which).

This clonotype was counted between two and nine times. This chain joins TRBV5-1 and TRBJ2-3; no definite D call. Germline V CDR1 and CDR2: SGHRS, YFSETQ. This CDR3 comprises 13 residues. Trimming cost V 4 bases and J 2 bases, with 8 bases left between them. The CDR3 nucleotides are TGCGCCAGCAGCCGCGTCCCCACAGATACGCAGTATTTT. It is translated as CASSRVPTDTQYF. Variable domain in full (rest from reference TRBV5-1 and TRBJ2-3): KAGVTQTPRYLIKTRGQQVTLSCSPISGHRSVSWYQQTPGQGLQFLFEYFSETQRNKGNFPGRFSGRQFSNSRSEMNVSTLELGDSALYLCASSRVPTDTQYFGPGTRLTVL.

This clonotype came up a few times. The V gene is TRBV20-1, the J gene TRBJ1-5, with 10 nucleotides matching TRBD1. CDR1 and CDR2 (germline): DFQATT, SNEGSKA (reference sequence). The CDR3 spans 17 residues. Trimming at V came to 3 bases and at J to 0 bases, leaving 8 bases not matched to a gene. CDR3 DNA sequence: TGCAGTGCTAGGTTGGGACAGGGGTCCTATAGCAATCAGCCCCAGCATTTT. This gives the protein CSARLGQGSYSNQPQHF.

This clonotype was counted ten times or more. This CDR3 reads CASSVSHTSTDTQYF. The CDR3 DNA is TGTGCCAGCAGCGTAAGTCACACTAGCACAGATACGCAGTATTTT. The chain links TRBV9 to TRBJ2-3, with unresolved D. CDR3 length: 15 amino acids. V lost 1 base to trimming and J lost 0 bases, with 9 bases between them. CDR1 is SGDLS and CDR2 is YYNGEE in the germline V gene.

The chain recombines TRBV4-2 with TRBJ2-3, with D unclear. Between the trimmed V and J ends, which lost 1 base and 7 bases, there was a span of 18 bases. Germline CDR1 reads LGHNA; CDR2 reads YNFKEQ. The CDR3 covers 16 residues. The DNA of the CDR3 is TGTGCCAGCAGCCAAGTCACCGAGACTGACCTTTATACGCAGTATTTT. Translated: CASSQVTETDLYTQYF.

The V call is TRBV9, the J call TRBJ2-5; either TRBD1 or TRBD2 may supply D (5 bases each). The CDR3 has 12 amino acids. Trimming stripped 2 bases from V and 7 bases from J, with 9 bases between. Germline lookup yields CDR1 SGDLS and CDR2 YYNGEE. The CDR3 DNA is TGTGCCAGCAGCGTGAGTGGGGGGACCCAGTACTTC. Translation gives CASSVSGGTQYF.

This clonotype was observed a handful of times. The chain joins TRBV4-2 to TRBJ2-3, with D possibly matching TRBD2 (5 bases). The CDR3 covers 15 residues. Trimming left V 0 bases short and J 4 bases short, with 11 bases between. The V gene's germline CDR1 is LGHNA and CDR2 YNFKEQ. In DNA form, the CDR3 reads TGTGCCAGCAGCCAAGATCCTCCGGACTCAGATACGCAGTATTTT. Protein product: CASSQDPPDSDTQYF.

V gene TRBV3-1 combines with J gene TRBJ2-5; 7 bases match TRBD2. Germline CDR1 and CDR2: LGHDT and YNNKEL (reference sequence). This CDR3 region has 17 residues. The V and J ends lost 4 bases and 1 base, in that order; junction bases with no gene match: 12. CDR3 bases: TGTGCCAGCAGCCGCACACCTGTATCTAGCGGCCAAGAGACCCAGTACTTC. Translated, it gives CASSRTPVSSGQETQYF.